What follows are 6 T cell receptor beta chains derived from one specimen sequenced in a study of regulatory T cells in long-lasting Graves disease. Noted time point: newly diagnosed GD, antithyroid drugs for less than 3 months. There was RNA extracted from PBMCs, and the TCR library was made from it. Researchers made TCR beta libraries by using iRepertoire HTBI primers and running Arm-PCR on CDR3 regions. TCRdb redid the calling of the multiplex PCR reads with MiXCR, one entry per CDR3 protein. The sample gives around 400,000 distinct CDR3 sequences, about 14% of which show up once; 22% is in the top ten. The specimen was peripheral blood mononuclear cells (PBMCs), collected at new diagnosis, from a patient treated with antithyroid drugs. The source is a female donor with Graves disease.

The table lists this clonotype with many counts. J is TRBJ2-7 and V is TRBV5-1; tentatively, D is TRBD2 (6 bases). V shed 0 bases and J shed 3 bases, with 13 bases lying between them. CDR1 SGHRS and CDR2 YFSETQ come from the germline V gene. The CDR3 has 15 residues. Here the CDR3 reads CASSLVGDSNYEQYF. CDR3 nucleotides: TGCGCCAGCAGCTTGGTGGGGGACTCAAACTACGAGCAGTACTTC. The full variable domain, with the rest looked up from reference TRBV5-1 and TRBJ2-7, is KAGVTQTPRYLIKTRGQQVTLSCSPISGHRSVSWYQQTPGQGLQFLFEYFSETQRNKGNFPGRFSGRQFSNSRSEMNVSTLELGDSALYLCASSLVGDSNYEQYFGPGTRLTVT.

This clonotype was seen ten or more times. This sequence joins TRBV7-9 and TRBJ1-5; maybe TRBD1 (6 bases). Trimming took off 4 bases at V and 0 bases at J, with 10 bases between the two ends. This CDR3 has 15 residues. Germline lookup yields CDR1 SEHNR and CDR2 FQNEAQ (reference sequence). CDR3 sequence (DNA): TGTGCCAGCAGCTCGGACAGACATAGCAATCAGCCCCAGCATTTT. Its translation is CASSSDRHSNQPQHF.

This clonotype has ten or more counts. The rearrangement joins TRBV28 to TRBJ1-1, with D possibly matching TRBD1 (5 bases). The CDR3 loop spans 15 amino acids. The V gene lost 5 bases and the J gene lost 1 base, with 14 bases spanning the gap. The germline V gene has CDR1 MDHEN and CDR2 SYDVKM. CDR3: CASSPRSQANTEAFF. CDR3 sequence (DNA): TGTGCCAGCAGTCCCCGGTCACAGGCGAACACTGAAGCTTTCTTT.

V usage is TRBV28 and J usage is TRBJ2-5, with 12 bases that match TRBD1. This CDR3 comprises 16 residues. J gave up 5 bases and V 5 bases, and 9 bases lay outside the gene matches. CDR1 and CDR2 (germline): MDHEN, SYDVKM. CDR3 sequence (DNA): TGTGCCAGCAGTCCGGGACAGGGGGCAGTTTGGGAGACCCAGTACTTC. Translated: CASSPGQGAVWETQYF. Complete variable domain (other parts from reference TRBV28 and TRBJ2-5): DVKVTQSSRYLVKRTGEKVFLECVQDMDHENMFWYRQDPGLGLRLIYFSYDVKMKEKGDIPEGYSVSREKKERFSLILESASTNQTSMYLCASSPGQGAVWETQYFGPGTRLLVL.

This clonotype was seen repeatedly, ten times or more. The chain joins TRBV28 to TRBJ2-2, with 10 bases fitting TRBD2. This CDR3 contains 16 residues. J was trimmed by 6 bases and V by 6 bases; bases with no gene match: 10. Looked up from germline, CDR1 is MDHEN and CDR2 is SYDVKM. The CDR3 sequence is CASSLWQREGAGELFF. For the CDR3, the DNA is TGTGCCAGCAGCCTTTGGCAGCGGGAGGGGGCCGGGGAGCTGTTTTTT.

This clonotype occurred a few times. The chain combines TRBV18 with TRBJ2-3; 9 positions agree with TRBD2. Germline CDR1 and CDR2: KGHSH and LQKENI. V lost 5 bases, J lost 6 bases, and 12 bases stayed unmatched. This CDR3 has 16 residues. The DNA of the CDR3 is TGTGCCAGCTCAACAGAGGCTAGCGGGAAGATTGATACGCAGTATTTT. It translates to CASSTEASGKIDTQYF.